This section outlines one T cell receptor (beta chain) sequence together with its context. This entry is derived from a study of sequential checkpoint blockade in melanoma. Using immunoSEQ multiplex PCR, the repertoire was profiled, and TCRdb retains in-frame clones only, with some absent. The sample comprises 40,000 or so clones, more than 80% of which are singletons, and more than 10% rests with the top ten. This sample's treatment: randomized to nivolumab then ipilimumab (arm A) or the reverse (arm B). Trimming stripped 4 bases from V and 4 bases from J, with 17 bases between. Germline CDR1 is SGDLS and CDR2 is YYNGEE. This CDR3 is 15 amino acids long.

The clonotype comes from a human donor with melanoma. Specimen: CD8+ T cells sorted from blood (inferred from file names), collected from a patient given nivolumab and ipilimumab in sequence. The gene calls are TRBV9 and TRBJ2-5; tentatively, D is TRBD1 (6 bases). The CDR3 DNA reads as TGTGCCAGCAGCACGGCAGGGGCCTTGGGAGAGACCCAGTACTTC. Protein product: CASSTAGALGETQYF.